One and the same sample provided the 12 T cell receptor beta chains below, sequenced in a study of T cell responses to AZD1222 COVID-19 vaccine. The assay was immunoSEQ multiplex PCR, and TCRdb's table has in-frame clones only and misses some. Among 70,000 or so clones, 83% were seen once, and the ten largest hold about 6.5%. Material: peripheral blood, obtained 28 days after the second AZD1222 dose. The receptors were gathered from an adult who received the AZD1222 COVID-19 vaccine.

This chain links TRBV5-4 with TRBJ1-5; 10 nucleotides agree with TRBD1. This CDR3 has 13 residues. The germline CDR1 and CDR2 sequences are SGHNT and YYREEE (reference sequence). Unmatched junction bases numbered 4, after V lost 8 bases and J lost 5 bases. CDR3: CARPTGGYQPQHF. CDR3 DNA sequence: TGTGCCAGGCCGACAGGGGGCTATCAGCCCCAGCATTTT.

This clone has a handful of counts. The chain has TRBV19 and TRBJ1-5; D may be TRBD1 (6 bases). Germline V CDR1 and CDR2: LNHDA, SQIVND (reference sequence). V shed 6 bases and J shed 6 bases, with 12 bases lying between them. The CDR3 consists of 13 residues. The CDR3 sequence: CASSQQGGQPQHF. Written as DNA, the CDR3 is TGTGCCAGTAGCCAACAGGGAGGTCAGCCCCAGCATTTT.

This clone was seen only a few times. The chain links TRBV4-3 to TRBJ2-1, with 10 bases aligning to TRBD2. From germline, CDR1 is LGHNA and CDR2 YSLEER. CDR3 size: 13 residues. Trimming at V came to 0 bases and at J to 13 bases, leaving 3 bases not matched to a gene. The CDR3 here is CASSQDSGGSQFF. CDR3 DNA: TGCGCCAGCAGCCAAGATAGCGGGGGGAGCCAGTTCTTC.

This chain links TRBV3-1 (or the pseudogene TRBV3-2) with TRBJ2-7; D assignment may be TRBD1 or TRBD2 (5 bases each). CDR3 length: 14 residues. Germline CDR1 LGHDT, CDR2 YNNKEL (reference sequence). Trimming shortened V by 4 bases and J by 2 bases, and 12 bases separated the two germline ends. The CDR3 region has the DNA TGTGCCAGCAGCCGAAGGGACCCGCCCTACGAGCAGTACTTC. Its translation is CASSRRDPPYEQYF.

This clone has only a few counts. The chain joins TRBV5-1 to TRBJ2-7; 8 nucleotides align to TRBD1. Per the germline V gene, CDR1 is SGHRS and CDR2 is YFSETQ. The CDR3 has 14 residues. V was clipped by 4 bases and J by 6 bases; unmatched bases: 9. The CDR3 DNA sequence: TGCGCCAGCAGCATACGTCTAGGACAGGGCGAGCAGTACTTC. Amino acid sequence: CASSIRLGQGEQYF.

By proportion, this clone is large (0.1 to 1%). This chain connects TRBV19 to TRBJ1-5; D gene uncertain. There are 13 residues in the CDR3. The V end lost 3 bases, the J end lost 8 bases, and 11 bases lay between the germline ends. CDR1 is LNHDA and CDR2 is SQIVND in the germline V gene (reference sequence). CDR3 loop: CASSIARQEPQHF. Written as DNA, the CDR3 is TGTGCCAGTAGTATCGCTCGCCAGGAGCCCCAGCATTTT.

V gene TRBV5-1 combines with J gene TRBJ1-1; the D gene is possibly TRBD1 (6 bases). The CDR3 extends over 15 amino acids. Germline V lookup: CDR1 SGHRS, CDR2 YFSETQ. Trimming pared 4 bases from V and 1 base from J, leaving 14 bases between. The CDR3 DNA reads as TGCGCCAGCAGCCATTCTACAGGGCCGAACACTGAAGCTTTCTTT. This codes for CASSHSTGPNTEAFF.

V and J are TRBV5-4 and TRBJ2-3, with D possibly matching TRBD2 (6 bases). V gave up 8 bases and J gave up 6 bases, with 19 bases separating them. Per germline, CDR1 SGHNT and CDR2 YYREEE (reference sequence). This CDR3 has 14 amino acids. The CDR3 coding sequence is TGTGCCAGTTCCGGGACTCGCTCGTTGGATACGCAGTATTTT. Its protein is CASSGTRSLDTQYF.

The gene calls are TRBV5-5 and TRBJ1-2; D not certain. V was trimmed by 2 bases and J by 2 bases, leaving 7 bases between them. Per germline, CDR1 SGHKS and CDR2 YYEKEE (reference sequence). The CDR3 extends over 13 amino acids. The CDR3 bases are TGTGCCAGCAGCTTTCCGGGAAACTATGGCTACACCTTC. Its translation is CASSFPGNYGYTF.

The chain couples TRBV29-1 to TRBJ1-1; D is possibly TRBD1 (5 bases). The CDR3 sequence is 15 residues long. V lost 0 bases, J lost 6 bases, and 17 bases lay in between. The germline gives CDR1 SQVTM, CDR2 ANQGSEA. As DNA, the CDR3 is TGCAGCGTTGAAGATCTTTGGGGCGCGTTCCCTGAAGCTTTCTTT. This codes for CSVEDLWGAFPEAFF.

DNA for the CDR3: TGTGCCAGCAGTTTTTTAGGAAACACCATATATTTT. It encodes CASSFLGNTIYF. This rearrangement joins TRBV12-3 or TRBV12-4 to TRBJ1-3, with no clear D. Trimming pared 3 bases from V and 4 bases from J, leaving 4 bases between. The CDR3 spans 12 residues.

The rearrangement links TRBV30 to TRBJ1-1; a possible D gene is TRBD1 (5 bases). Germline V gene data show CDR1 as GTSNPN and CDR2 as SVGIG (reference sequence). The V and J ends lost 3 bases and 2 bases respectively, with 10 bases between them. The CDR3 extends over 13 amino acids. The CDR3 spells CAWRRDVNTEAFF. Here the CDR3 DNA reads TGTGCCTGGAGGCGGGACGTTAACACTGAAGCTTTCTTT.